These 21 T cell receptor beta chains were sequenced from one sample in a study of blood T cell repertoires in COVID-19. Libraries were prepared by immunoSEQ multiplex PCR; TCRdb keeps only in-frame clonotypes and omits some of them. This table has under 200,000 clones, about nine tenths appearing once. Sequencing was done on a sample of peripheral blood. These TCRs come from a man between 65 and 85 years old with active or convalescent COVID-19.

The CDR3 sequence: CASSYNWRDGYNEQFF. The CDR3 DNA reads as TGTGCCAGCAGTTACAATTGGAGGGACGGATACAATGAGCAGTTCTTC. The chain recombines TRBV6-2 or TRBV6-3 with TRBJ2-1; D might be TRBD2 (6 bases). This CDR3 has 16 residues. Germline V gene lookup returns CDR1 MNHEY and CDR2 SVGEGT. The V end was cut by 2 bases, the J end by 4 bases, with 15 bases between.

The chain links TRBV5-4 to TRBJ1-6; TRBD1 matches at 7 bases. This CDR3 comprises 14 residues. Losses at the gene ends were 5 bases for V and 5 bases for J; bases not matched to a gene: 4. Per the germline V gene, CDR1 is SGHNT and CDR2 is YYREEE (reference sequence). DNA for the CDR3: TGTGCCAGCAGTTTCGGGACAGATAATTCACCCCTCCACTTT. Translated, it gives CASSFGTDNSPLHF.

The V gene is TRBV4-1, the J gene TRBJ2-3; 7 nucleotides match TRBD2. Unmatched junction bases numbered 9, after V lost 2 bases and J lost 4 bases. This CDR3 has 16 residues. Looked up from germline, CDR1 is MGHRA and CDR2 is YSYEKL. CDR3 bases: TGCGCCAGCAGCCAACTGGTGGGGGAGGGCGCAGATACGCAGTATTTT. It codes for CASSQLVGEGADTQYF.

The chain joins TRBV18 to TRBJ2-7; a weak D match, TRBD1 (6 bases). Germline lookup yields CDR1 KGHSH and CDR2 LQKENI. The CDR3 extends over 13 amino acids. V was clipped by 10 bases and J by 0 bases, with 13 bases between them. The CDR3: CATSVGASYEQYF. CDR3 coding DNA: TGTGCCACCTCGGTGGGGGCCTCCTACGAGCAGTACTTC. The full variable domain, with the rest looked up from reference TRBV18 and TRBJ2-7, is NAGVMQNPRHLVRRRGQEARLRCSPMKGHSHVYWYRQLPEEGLKFMVYLQKENIIDESGMPKERFSAEFPKEGPSILRIQQVVRGDSAAYFCATSVGASYEQYFGPGTRLTVT.

V is TRBV30 and J is TRBJ2-7; TRBD1 matches at 8 bases. The CDR3 runs 15 residues. Germline loops: CDR1 GTSNPN, CDR2 SVGIG (reference sequence). Trimming cost V 2 bases and J 3 bases; bases outside gene matches: 9. This CDR3 is CAWSSPGQGFYEQYF. CDR3 nucleotide sequence: TGTGCCTGGAGTTCCCCCGGACAGGGTTTCTACGAGCAGTACTTC.

The rearrangement links TRBV7-2 to TRBJ2-4; 10 bases align to TRBD2. Losses at the gene ends were 5 bases for V and 9 bases for J; bases not matched to a gene: 16. The CDR3 has 17 residues. CDR1 and CDR2 from the germline V gene are SGHTA and FQGNSA. The CDR3 bases are TGTGCCAGCAGCCCCGTCCAGCGGGGGGGCCGGGATGCCATTCAGTACTTC. It encodes CASSPVQRGGRDAIQYF.

The chain combines TRBV19 with TRBJ1-2, with TRBD1 matching over 8 bases. The ends lost 3 bases at V and 0 bases at J; junction bases unmatched: 3. The CDR3 spans 15 residues. CDR1 is LNHDA, CDR2 SQIVND, per germline (reference sequence). CDR3: CASSMGTGSNYGYTF. The CDR3 nucleotides are TGTGCCAGTAGTATGGGGACAGGCTCTAACTATGGCTACACCTTC.

V and J are TRBV2 and TRBJ1-2, with TRBD1 matching 8 bases. Germline CDR1 reads SNHLY; CDR2 reads FYNNEI. The CDR3 covers 10 residues. V dropped 6 bases and J dropped 10; count of bases not matched to a gene: 1. The CDR3 DNA is TGTGCCAGCAGGGACAGGGCCTACACCTTC. It encodes CASRDRAYTF.

V usage is TRBV9 and J usage is TRBJ2-3; 8 bases align to TRBD2. Germline CDR1 and CDR2: SGDLS and YYNGEE. The CDR3 spans 15 residues. Germline trimming cut 4 bases from V and 2 bases from J; bases unmatched to any gene: 6. The CDR3 protein is CASSLRGDLTDTQYF. The CDR3 nucleotides read TGTGCCAGCAGCCTGCGGGGGGATCTCACAGATACGCAGTATTTT.

The gene calls are TRBV9 and TRBJ2-3; 7 bases line up with TRBD2. Losses at the gene ends were 4 bases for V and 0 bases for J; bases not matched to a gene: 5. Germline CDR1 reads SGDLS; CDR2 reads YYNGEE. The CDR3 totals 15 residues. In DNA form, the CDR3 reads TGTGCCAGCAGCAAAACTAGCGTTAGCACAGATACGCAGTATTTT. It codes for CASSKTSVSTDTQYF. The full variable domain, completed using reference TRBV9 and TRBJ2-3, is DSGVTQTPKHLITATGQRVTLRCSPRSGDLSVYWYQQSLDQGLQFLIQYYNGEERAKGNILERFSAQQFPDLHSELNLSSLELGDSALYFCASSKTSVSTDTQYFGPGTRLTVL.

The V gene is TRBV29-1, the J gene TRBJ2-1, with TRBD2 matching over 8 bases. Trimming at V came to 6 bases and at J to 11 bases, leaving 12 bases not matched to a gene. Germline V lookup: CDR1 SQVTM, CDR2 ANQGSEA. The CDR3 runs 13 residues. CDR3 sequence: CSVQRSGGRKQFF. The CDR3 DNA reads as TGCAGCGTCCAGAGGAGCGGGGGACGGAAGCAGTTCTTC.

The chain links TRBV4-2 to TRBJ2-2; 13 bases are shared with TRBD2. Per the germline V gene, CDR1 is LGHNA and CDR2 is YNFKEQ. J lost 4 bases, V lost 0 bases, and 2 bases had no gene match. The CDR3 has 17 amino acids. The CDR3 nucleotides read TGTGCCAGCAGCCAAGAAGGACTAGCGGGAGTCACCGGGGAGCTGTTTTTT. This sequence encodes CASSQEGLAGVTGELFF.

The chain employs TRBV28 and TRBJ2-7; D unclear. Germline V gene lookup returns CDR1 MDHEN and CDR2 SYDVKM. This CDR3 contains 13 residues. The germline V and J ends were trimmed by 6 bases and 2 bases, with 11 bases remaining between them. The CDR3 region has the DNA TGTGCCAGCAGGTCCAGCGCGACCTACGAGCAGTACTTC. It yields the protein CASRSSATYEQYF.

The rearrangement links TRBV10-3 to TRBJ2-2; TRBD1 is a possible D gene (5 bases). Germline-derived CDR1 and CDR2 are ENHRY and SYGVKD. The CDR3 covers 16 residues. V lost 4 bases to trimming and J lost 5 bases, with 17 bases between them. CDR3 in amino acids: CAISGIRGIVTGELFF. CDR3 nucleotides: TGTGCCATCAGTGGGATAAGGGGAATAGTTACCGGGGAGCTGTTTTTT.

The chain couples TRBV19 to TRBJ2-1, with 12 positions matching TRBD2. CDR3 size: 18 residues. V gave up 10 bases and J gave up 4 bases; unmatched junction bases: 17. CDR1 LNHDA and CDR2 SQIVND come from the germline V gene (reference sequence). The CDR3: CATAGGTATSGRYNEQFF. The CDR3 DNA reads TGTGCCACCGCAGGTGGGACCGCGACTAGCGGGAGATACAATGAGCAGTTCTTC.

The CDR3, as DNA: TGTGCCAGCGAGGCCCGGACGGGGAGCTCCTACGAGCAGTACTTC. This sequence encodes CASEARTGSSYEQYF. The J gene is TRBJ2-7, the V gene TRBV28, with D perhaps matching TRBD2 (5 bases). The V end was cut by 8 bases, the J end by 0 bases, with 17 bases between. Germline CDR1 and CDR2: MDHEN and SYDVKM. CDR3 size: 15 residues.

CDR3 nucleotides: TGTGCCAGCAGTTGGACAGGGGGCTCGGGCTACACCTTC. It yields the protein CASSWTGGSGYTF. The V call is TRBV6-5, the J call TRBJ1-2; 11 nucleotides line up with TRBD1. V gave up 4 bases and J gave up 8 bases; unmatched junction bases: 3. The CDR3 is made up of 13 amino acids. Germline CDR1 and CDR2: MNHEY and SVGAGI.

This clone was counted once. V and J are TRBV6-2 or TRBV6-3 and TRBJ1-5, with D perhaps TRBD1 (6 bases). Per the germline V gene, CDR1 is MNHEY and CDR2 is SVGEGT. V was cut by 6 bases and J by 4 bases, with 19 bases left in between. This CDR3 region has 16 residues. This CDR3 reads CASSPWGGDKNQPQHF. DNA of the CDR3: TGTGCCAGCAGCCCTTGGGGAGGGGACAAGAATCAGCCCCAGCATTTT.

This clone has just a few counts. V is TRBV5-5 and J is TRBJ2-3; 9 nucleotides match TRBD2. The ends lost 4 bases at V and 5 bases at J; junction bases unmatched: 14. The CDR3 is 17 residues long. CDR1 and CDR2 from the germline V gene are SGHKS and YYEKEE (reference sequence). CDR3 nucleotide sequence: TGTGCCAGCAGCCAGGAGGCTAGCGGGGTTTGGGGAGATACGCAGTATTTT. Its protein is CASSQEASGVWGDTQYF.

V gene TRBV3-1 (or the pseudogene TRBV3-2) combines with J gene TRBJ1-6; D is uncertain. V was pared by 4 bases and J by 5 bases, with 12 bases between. This CDR3 is built from 15 residues. The germline CDR1 and CDR2 sequences are LGHDT and YNNKEL (reference sequence). The CDR3 nucleotides are TGTGCCAGCAGCCTCGGACTTATGGATAATTCACCCCTCCACTTT. Translating gives CASSLGLMDNSPLHF.

This chain connects TRBV4-3 to TRBJ1-4; TRBD1 is a possible D gene (6 bases). V lost 1 base and J 5 bases, leaving 17 bases between the germline ends. This CDR3 has 17 amino acids. In germline, CDR1 is LGHNA, CDR2 YSLEER. The CDR3 nucleotides read TGCGCCAGCAGCCAAGGCCTCAACAGGGTGAGAAATGAAAAACTGTTTTTT. This sequence encodes CASSQGLNRVRNEKLFF.